This TCR beta chain was sequenced for a study of response to subunit inactivated influenza vaccine. General study results and limits: There was a suggestion from the authors that each seasonal influenza vaccination recruits few new T cells.

Germline-derived CDR1 and CDR2 are KGHSY and FQNENV. V shed 1 base, J shed 3 bases, and the junction held 3 bases outside the gene matches. The CDR3 sequence is 15 residues long. As to this clonotype: No antigen is known for it.

TCRdb reprocessed the RT-PCR reads with MiXCR, giving one entry per CDR3 protein. This sample has about 830,000 distinct CDR3 sequences, with about 18% found just once. J is TRBJ2-1 and V is TRBV16, with 7 bases lining up with TRBD1. The sequences come from PBMCs from blood, collected 5 days after vaccination. The sequence derives from a man aged 50-60 years who received an inactivated influenza vaccine. DNA for the CDR3: TGTGCCAGCAGCCAATTGAGGGGGCTCTACAATGAGCAGTTCTTC. It encodes CASSQLRGLYNEQFF.